This entry lists 8 T cell receptor beta chains sequenced from one sample in a study of T-cell reconstitution after alpha-beta-depleted transplantation in children. The TCRbeta library was prepared with unique molecular identifiers. TCRdb called the PCR reads again in MiXCR, with one record for every CDR3 protein. The sample has approximately 520,000 distinct CDR3 sequences, over 9.5% seen once. The material was PBMCs, mostly from graft donor cells, obtained 180 days after TCRalphabeta/CD19-depleted stem cell transplant. Receptors were obtained from a female patient aged 2-10 years who had a stem cell transplant for aplastic anemia, so the T cells may come from the graft donor.

The chain employs TRBV19 and TRBJ1-2; possible D gene TRBD1, 6 bases. V dropped 5 bases and J dropped 8 bases, with 21 bases sitting between them. The CDR3 loop spans 15 amino acids. Germline V gene lookup returns CDR1 LNHDA and CDR2 SQIVND (reference sequence). CDR3 loop: CASSVTDRRAEGYTF. CDR3 bases: TGTGCCAGTAGTGTCACCGACAGGAGAGCGGAGGGCTACACCTTC.

This clonotype was found many times. This rearrangement joins TRBV3-1 to TRBJ2-1; D call uncertain. The CDR3 consists of 18 residues. Looked up from germline, CDR1 is LGHDT and CDR2 is YNNKEL (reference sequence). V was pared by 2 bases and J by 5 bases, with 22 bases between. The CDR3 DNA reads TGTGCCAGCAGCCAAAAACGGGCCGCCTTAGATGCACACAATGAGCAGTTCTTC. Translating it yields CASSQKRAALDAHNEQFF.

This chain uses TRBV29-1 with TRBJ1-1, with 10 bases identical to TRBD1. The J segment lost 4 bases and the V segment lost 7 bases, leaving 12 bases of the junction unmatched. This CDR3 has 15 residues. Germline loops: CDR1 SQVTM, CDR2 ANQGSEA. This CDR3 is CSAPLVGQGGTEAFF. The CDR3 DNA reads as TGCAGCGCCCCGTTGGTAGGACAGGGGGGCACTGAAGCTTTCTTT.

This sequence joins TRBV28 and TRBJ2-7, with D unclear. The CDR3 has 17 amino acids. V lost 1 base to trimming and J lost 3 bases, with 19 bases between them. Germline assignment: CDR1 MDHEN and CDR2 SYDVKM. CDR3 bases: TGTGCCAGCAGTTTATATGCTCTTGGACCGAAGGTCTACGAGCAGTACTTC. It yields the protein CASSLYALGPKVYEQYF.

The chain employs TRBV7-9 and TRBJ2-5; D might be TRBD2 (7 bases). The CDR3 loop spans 17 amino acids. V was trimmed by 6 bases and J by 3 bases, leaving 23 bases between them. CDR1 is SEHNR, CDR2 FQNEAQ, per germline (reference sequence). The CDR3 DNA is TGTGCCAGCAGATTTCCGGCGGGAGTAGGGGGAAAAGAGACCCAGTACTTC. Translating gives CASRFPAGVGGKETQYF.

This clonotype was counted a few times. V gene TRBV12-5 combines with J gene TRBJ2-5; D perhaps matches TRBD1 (5 bases). Looked up from germline, CDR1 is LGHNT and CDR2 is FRNRAP. The CDR3 extends over 14 amino acids. Trimming shortened V by 6 bases and J by 5 bases, and 16 bases separated the two germline ends. The CDR3 DNA is TGTGCTAGTGGCCCTCAGGGATCAGGGGAGACCCAGTACTTC. Protein product: CASGPQGSGETQYF.

This rearrangement joins TRBV7-9 to TRBJ2-7; 10 bases map to TRBD2. V shed 3 bases, J shed 6 bases, and the junction held 8 bases outside the gene matches. This CDR3 is 15 amino acids long. CDR1 is SEHNR and CDR2 is FQNEAQ in the germline V gene (reference sequence). The CDR3 is CASSLGAGGPSEQYV. In nucleotides, the CDR3 is TGTGCCAGCAGCTTGGGAGCGGGAGGGCCGTCCGAGCAGTACGTC.

This clonotype was counted many times. The V and J genes are TRBV21-1 and TRBJ2-7; the tabulated D call, TRBD1, remains unverified against the DNA. TRBV21-1 counts as a pseudogene. The length of the CDR3 is 9 residues. The CDR3 sequence: CAITGEQYV. For the CDR3, the DNA is TGTGCCATCACAGGGGAGCAGTACGTC.